Listed here are 3 T cell receptor beta chains from one sample, sequenced in a study of blood T cell repertoires in COVID-19. Assay: immunoSEQ multiplex PCR; the TCRdb copy retains only in-frame clones and omits some. The sample contains nearly 60,000 clones, around 90% of which appear only once. Sequenced sample: peripheral blood. The receptors were gathered from a man in his sixties with active COVID-19.

This clone was detected once. The chain joins TRBV12-3 or TRBV12-4 to TRBJ1-5; D is uncertain. There are 13 residues in the CDR3. Between the trimmed V and J ends, which lost 5 bases and 8 bases, there was a span of 13 bases. The CDR3 coding sequence is TGTGCCAGCAGTGAAGCGGGTGGTGAGCCCCAGCATTTT. Translated: CASSEAGGEPQHF.

The chain employs TRBV5-4 and TRBJ1-6; D not certain. The V end was cut by 5 bases, the J end by 1 base, with 4 bases between. Germline CDR1 is SGHNT and CDR2 is YYREEE (reference sequence). The CDR3 is 13 amino acids. CDR3 coding DNA: TGTGCCAGCAGGTTATCCTATAATTCACCCCTCCACTTT. Translating it yields CASRLSYNSPLHF.

CDR3 sequence reads: CASFRGQVTDTQYF. The CDR3, as DNA: TGCGCCAGCTTCCGCGGGCAGGTAACAGATACGCAGTATTTT. This chain uses TRBV5-1 with TRBJ2-3; D possibly corresponds to TRBD2 (5 bases). Germline V gene lookup returns CDR1 SGHRS and CDR2 YFSETQ. V dropped 7 bases and J dropped 3 bases, with 15 bases sitting between them. CDR3 length: 14 amino acids.